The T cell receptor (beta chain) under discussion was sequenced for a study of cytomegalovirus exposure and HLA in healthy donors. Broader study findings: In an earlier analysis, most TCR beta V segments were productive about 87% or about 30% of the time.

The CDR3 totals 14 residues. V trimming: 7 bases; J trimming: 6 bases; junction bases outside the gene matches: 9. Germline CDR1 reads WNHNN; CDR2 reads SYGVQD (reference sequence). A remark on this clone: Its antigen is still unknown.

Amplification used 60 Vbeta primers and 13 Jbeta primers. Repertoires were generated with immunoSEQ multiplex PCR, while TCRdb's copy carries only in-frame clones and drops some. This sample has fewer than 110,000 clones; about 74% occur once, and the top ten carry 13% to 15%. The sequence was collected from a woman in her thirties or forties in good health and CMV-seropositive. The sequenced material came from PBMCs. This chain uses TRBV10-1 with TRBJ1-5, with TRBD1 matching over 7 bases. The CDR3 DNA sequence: TGCGCCAGCAAATGGCAGGGGGTATCTCAGCCCCAGCATTTT. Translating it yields CASKWQGVSQPQHF.